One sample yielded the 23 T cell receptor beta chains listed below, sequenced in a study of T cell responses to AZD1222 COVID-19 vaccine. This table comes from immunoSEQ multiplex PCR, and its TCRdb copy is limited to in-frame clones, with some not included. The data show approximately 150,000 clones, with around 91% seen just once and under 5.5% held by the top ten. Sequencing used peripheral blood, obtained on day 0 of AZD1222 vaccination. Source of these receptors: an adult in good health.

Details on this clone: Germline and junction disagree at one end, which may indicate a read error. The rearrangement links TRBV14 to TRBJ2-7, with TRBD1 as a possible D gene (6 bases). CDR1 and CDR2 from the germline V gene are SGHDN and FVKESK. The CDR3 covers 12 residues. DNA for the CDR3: TGTGCCAGCAGCCCTACCAACAGGGACCCTGCCTTC. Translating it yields CASSPTNRDPAF.

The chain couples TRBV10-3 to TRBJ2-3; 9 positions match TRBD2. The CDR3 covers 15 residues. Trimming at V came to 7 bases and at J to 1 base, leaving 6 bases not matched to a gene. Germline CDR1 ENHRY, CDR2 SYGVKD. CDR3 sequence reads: CAINGREGGTDTQYF. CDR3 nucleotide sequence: TGTGCCATCAACGGGCGGGAGGGTGGCACAGATACGCAGTATTTT.

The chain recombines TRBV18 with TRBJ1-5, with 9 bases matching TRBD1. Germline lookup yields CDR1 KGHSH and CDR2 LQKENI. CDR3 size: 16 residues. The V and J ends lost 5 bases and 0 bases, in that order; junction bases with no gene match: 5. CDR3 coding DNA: TGTGCCAGCTCATCACAGGGGGCTGGTAGCAATCAGCCCCAGCATTTT. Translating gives CASSSQGAGSNQPQHF.

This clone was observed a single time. The chain's CDR3 is CASSNPGQGALGYTF. The CDR3 nucleotides read TGTGCCAGCAGTAATCCGGGACAGGGGGCTCTGGGCTACACCTTC. The chain carries TRBV28 and TRBJ1-2; 12 bases line up with TRBD1. The CDR3 totals 15 residues. Germline V lookup: CDR1 MDHEN, CDR2 SYDVKM. Trimming took 5 bases from V and 8 from J; bases not matched to a gene: 9.

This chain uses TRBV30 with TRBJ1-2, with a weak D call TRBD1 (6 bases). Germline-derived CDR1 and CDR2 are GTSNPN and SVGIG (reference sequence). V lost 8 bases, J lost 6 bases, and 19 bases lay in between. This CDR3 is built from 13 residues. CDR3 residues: CAKQGLVGDGYTF. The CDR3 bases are TGTGCCAAACAGGGTTTGGTTGGGGATGGCTACACCTTC. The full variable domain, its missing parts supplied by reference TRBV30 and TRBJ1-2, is SQTIHQWPATLVQPVGSPLSLECTVEGTSNPNLYWYRQAAGRGLQLLFYSVGIGQISSEVPQNLSASRPQDRQFILSSKKLLLSDSGFYLCAKQGLVGDGYTFGSGTRLTVV.

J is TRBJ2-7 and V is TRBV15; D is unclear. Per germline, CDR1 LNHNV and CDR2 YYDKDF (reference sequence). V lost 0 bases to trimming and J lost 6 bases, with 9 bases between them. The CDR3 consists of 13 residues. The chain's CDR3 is CATSRDPPGEQYF. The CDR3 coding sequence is TGTGCCACCAGCAGAGACCCTCCTGGCGAGCAGTACTTC.

The CDR3 loop is CASSPRGLHSGNTIYF. CDR3 nucleotides: TGTGCCAGCAGTCCGAGGGGGCTACACTCTGGAAACACCATATATTTT. The V gene is TRBV28, the J gene TRBJ1-3, with TRBD1 matching 7 bases. The CDR3 totals 16 residues. Germline V lookup: CDR1 MDHEN, CDR2 SYDVKM. With 5 bases clipped from V and 0 bases from J, the junction kept 7 bases outside the gene matches.

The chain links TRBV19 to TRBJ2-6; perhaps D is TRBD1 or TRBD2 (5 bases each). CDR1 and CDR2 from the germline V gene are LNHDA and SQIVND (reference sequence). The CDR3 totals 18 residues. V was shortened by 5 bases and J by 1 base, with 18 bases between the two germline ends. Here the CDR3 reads CASSSGTAAYSGANVLTF. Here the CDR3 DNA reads TGTGCCAGTAGTTCCGGGACGGCTGCGTATTCTGGGGCCAACGTCCTGACTTTC.

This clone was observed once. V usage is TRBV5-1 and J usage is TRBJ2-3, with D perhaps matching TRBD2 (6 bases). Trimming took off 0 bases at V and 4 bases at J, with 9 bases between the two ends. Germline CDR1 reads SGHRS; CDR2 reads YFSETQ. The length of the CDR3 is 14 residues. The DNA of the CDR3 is TGCGCCAGCAGCTTGGGGGGCGGGGCAGATACGCAGTATTTT. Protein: CASSLGGGADTQYF.

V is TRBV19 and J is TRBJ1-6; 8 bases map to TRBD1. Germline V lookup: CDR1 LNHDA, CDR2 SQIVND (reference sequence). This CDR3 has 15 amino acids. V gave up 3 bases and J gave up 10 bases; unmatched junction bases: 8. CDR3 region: CASSISGGEGSPLHF. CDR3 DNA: TGTGCCAGTAGTATCTCAGGGGGCGAGGGATCACCCCTCCACTTT. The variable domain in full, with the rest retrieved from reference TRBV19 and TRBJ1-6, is DGGITQSPKYLFRKEGQNVTLSCEQNLNHDAMYWYRQDPGQGLRLIYYSQIVNDFQKGDIAEGYSVSREKKESFPLTVTSAQKNPTAFYLCASSISGGEGSPLHFGNGTRLTVT.

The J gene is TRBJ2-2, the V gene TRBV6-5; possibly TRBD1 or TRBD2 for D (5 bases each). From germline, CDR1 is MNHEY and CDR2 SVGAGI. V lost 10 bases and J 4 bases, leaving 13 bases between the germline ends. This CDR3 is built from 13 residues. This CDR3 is CATKPGSTGELFF. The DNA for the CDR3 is TGTGCCACCAAGCCAGGGAGCACCGGGGAGCTGTTTTTT.

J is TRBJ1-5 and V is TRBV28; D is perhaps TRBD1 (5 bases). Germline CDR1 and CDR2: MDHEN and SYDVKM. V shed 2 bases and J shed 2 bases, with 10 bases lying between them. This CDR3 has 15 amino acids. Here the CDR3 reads CASSLGAIGNQPQHF. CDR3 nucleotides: TGTGCCAGCAGTTTAGGGGCAATTGGCAATCAGCCCCAGCATTTT.

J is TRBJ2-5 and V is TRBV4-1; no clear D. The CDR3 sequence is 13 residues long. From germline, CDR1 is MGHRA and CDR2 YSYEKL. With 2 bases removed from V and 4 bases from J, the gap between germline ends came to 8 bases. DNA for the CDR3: TGCGCCAGCAGCCAATCCCCCGCAGAGACCCAGTACTTC. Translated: CASSQSPAETQYF.

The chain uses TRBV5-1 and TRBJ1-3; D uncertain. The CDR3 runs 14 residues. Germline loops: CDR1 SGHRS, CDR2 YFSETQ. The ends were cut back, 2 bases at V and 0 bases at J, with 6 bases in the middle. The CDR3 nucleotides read TGCGCCAGCAGCTTAGCGAGCTCTGGAAACACCATATATTTT. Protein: CASSLASSGNTIYF.

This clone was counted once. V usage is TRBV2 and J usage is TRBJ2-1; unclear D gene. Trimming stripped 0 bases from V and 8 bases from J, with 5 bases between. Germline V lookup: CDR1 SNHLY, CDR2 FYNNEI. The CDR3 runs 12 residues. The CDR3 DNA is TGTGCCAGCAGTGAAGCGAGTGATGAGCAGTTCTTC. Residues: CASSEASDEQFF.

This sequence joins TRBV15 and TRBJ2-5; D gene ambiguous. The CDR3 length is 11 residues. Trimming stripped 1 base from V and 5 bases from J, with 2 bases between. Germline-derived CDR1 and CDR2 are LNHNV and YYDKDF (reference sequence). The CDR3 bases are TGTGCCACCAGCAGAGCGGAGACCCAGTACTTC. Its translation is CATSRAETQYF.

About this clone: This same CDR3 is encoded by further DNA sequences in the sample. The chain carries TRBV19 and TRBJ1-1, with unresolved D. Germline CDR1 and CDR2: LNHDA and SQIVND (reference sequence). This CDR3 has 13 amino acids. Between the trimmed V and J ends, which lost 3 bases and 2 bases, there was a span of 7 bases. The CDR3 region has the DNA TGTGCCAGTAGTATTGGAGAAAACACTGAAGCTTTCTTT. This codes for CASSIGENTEAFF.

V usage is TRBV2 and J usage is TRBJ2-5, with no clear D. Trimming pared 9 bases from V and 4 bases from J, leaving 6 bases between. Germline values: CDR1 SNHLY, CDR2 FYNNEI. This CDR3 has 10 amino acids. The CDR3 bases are TGTGCCAGTCGGACAGAGACCCAGTACTTC. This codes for CASRTETQYF.

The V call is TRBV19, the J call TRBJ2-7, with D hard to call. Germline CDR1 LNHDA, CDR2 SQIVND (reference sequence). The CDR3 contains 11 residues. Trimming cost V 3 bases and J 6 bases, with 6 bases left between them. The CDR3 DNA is TGTGCCAGTAGTATTGGGGTCGAGCAGTACTTC. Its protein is CASSIGVEQYF.

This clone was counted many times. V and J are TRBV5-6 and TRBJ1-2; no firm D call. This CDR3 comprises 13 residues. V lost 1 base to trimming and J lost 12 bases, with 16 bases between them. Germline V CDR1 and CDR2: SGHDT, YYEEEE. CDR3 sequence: CASSLILTAGHTF. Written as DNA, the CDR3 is TGTGCCAGCAGCTTGATTTTGACCGCTGGTCACACCTTC.

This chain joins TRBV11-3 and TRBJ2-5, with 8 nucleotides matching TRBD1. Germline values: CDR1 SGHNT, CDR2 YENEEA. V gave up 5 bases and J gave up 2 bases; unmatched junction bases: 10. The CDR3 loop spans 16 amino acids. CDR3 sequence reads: CASSQRQGRGQETQYF. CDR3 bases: TGTGCCAGCAGCCAACGACAGGGGAGAGGGCAAGAGACCCAGTACTTC.

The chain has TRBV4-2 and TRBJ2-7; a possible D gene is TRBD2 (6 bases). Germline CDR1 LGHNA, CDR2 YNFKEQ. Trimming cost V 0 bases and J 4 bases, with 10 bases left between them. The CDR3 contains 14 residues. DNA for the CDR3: TGTGCCAGCAGCCAAGATCCAGGGAGGTACGAGCAGTACTTC. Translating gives CASSQDPGRYEQYF.

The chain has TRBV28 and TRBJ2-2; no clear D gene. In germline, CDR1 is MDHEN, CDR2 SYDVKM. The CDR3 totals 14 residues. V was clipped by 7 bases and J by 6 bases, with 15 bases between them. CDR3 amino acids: CASIGWTGAGELFF. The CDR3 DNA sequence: TGTGCCAGCATAGGATGGACGGGTGCCGGGGAGCTGTTTTTT.